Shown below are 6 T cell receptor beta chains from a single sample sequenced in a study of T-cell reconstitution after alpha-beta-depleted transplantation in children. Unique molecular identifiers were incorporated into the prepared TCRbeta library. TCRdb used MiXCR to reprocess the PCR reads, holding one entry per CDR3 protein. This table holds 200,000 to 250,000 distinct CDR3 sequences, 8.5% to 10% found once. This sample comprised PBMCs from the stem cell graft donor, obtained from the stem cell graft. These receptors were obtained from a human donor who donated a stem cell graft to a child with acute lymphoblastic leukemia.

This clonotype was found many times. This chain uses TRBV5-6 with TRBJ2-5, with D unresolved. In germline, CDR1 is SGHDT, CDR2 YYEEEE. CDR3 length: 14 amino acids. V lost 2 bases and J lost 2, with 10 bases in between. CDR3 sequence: CASSFLQRQETQYF. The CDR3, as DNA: TGTGCCAGCAGCTTTTTACAAAGACAAGAGACCCAGTACTTC.

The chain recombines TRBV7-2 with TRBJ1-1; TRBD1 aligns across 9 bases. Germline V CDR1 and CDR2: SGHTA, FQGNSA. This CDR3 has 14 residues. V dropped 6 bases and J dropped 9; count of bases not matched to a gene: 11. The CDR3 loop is CASRSGTGNPKAFF. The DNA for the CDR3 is TGTGCCAGCAGGTCCGGGACAGGGAATCCTAAAGCTTTCTTT.

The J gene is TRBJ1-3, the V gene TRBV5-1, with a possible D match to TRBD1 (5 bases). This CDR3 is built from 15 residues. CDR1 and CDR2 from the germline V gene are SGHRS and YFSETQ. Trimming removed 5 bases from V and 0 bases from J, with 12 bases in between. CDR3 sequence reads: CASRQEPRSGNTIYF. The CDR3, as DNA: TGCGCCAGCAGACAGGAACCCCGCTCTGGAAACACCATATATTTT.

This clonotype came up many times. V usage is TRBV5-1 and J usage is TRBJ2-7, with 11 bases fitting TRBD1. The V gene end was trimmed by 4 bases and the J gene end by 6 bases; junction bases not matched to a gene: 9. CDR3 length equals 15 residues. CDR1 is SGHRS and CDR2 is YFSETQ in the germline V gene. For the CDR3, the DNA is TGCGCCAGCAGCCACCTCGGGACAGGGGGATTCGAGCAGTACTTC. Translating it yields CASSHLGTGGFEQYF.

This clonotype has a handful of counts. For the CDR3, the DNA is TGTGCCAGCAGTTACCCGCCCTGGCGGGGGAGGAACACTGAAGCTTTCTTT. Protein product: CASSYPPWRGRNTEAFF. The chain carries TRBV6-5 and TRBJ1-1, with D possibly TRBD1 on 5 matching bases. The CDR3 extends over 17 amino acids. Per the germline V gene, CDR1 is MNHEY and CDR2 is SVGAGI. Trimming stripped 2 bases from V and 1 base from J, with 17 bases between.

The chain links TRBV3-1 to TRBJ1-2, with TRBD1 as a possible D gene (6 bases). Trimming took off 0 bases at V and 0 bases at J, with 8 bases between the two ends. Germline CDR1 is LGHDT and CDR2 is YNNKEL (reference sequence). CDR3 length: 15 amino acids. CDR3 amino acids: CASSQEHRANYGYTF. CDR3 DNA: TGTGCCAGCAGCCAAGAACACAGGGCTAACTATGGCTACACCTTC.